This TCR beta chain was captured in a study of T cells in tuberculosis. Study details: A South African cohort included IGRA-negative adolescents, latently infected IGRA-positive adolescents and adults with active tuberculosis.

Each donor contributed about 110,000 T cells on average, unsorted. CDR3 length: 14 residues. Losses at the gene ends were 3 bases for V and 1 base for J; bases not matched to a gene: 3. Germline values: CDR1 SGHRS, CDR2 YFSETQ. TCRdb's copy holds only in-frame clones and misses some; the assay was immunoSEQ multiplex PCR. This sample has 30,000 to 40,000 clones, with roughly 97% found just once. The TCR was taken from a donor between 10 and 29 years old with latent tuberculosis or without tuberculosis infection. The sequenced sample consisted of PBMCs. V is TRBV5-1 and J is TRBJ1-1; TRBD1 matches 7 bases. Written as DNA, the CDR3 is TGCGCCAGCAGCTCGGACAGGCCGAACACTGAAGCTTTCTTT. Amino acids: CASSSDRPNTEAFF.